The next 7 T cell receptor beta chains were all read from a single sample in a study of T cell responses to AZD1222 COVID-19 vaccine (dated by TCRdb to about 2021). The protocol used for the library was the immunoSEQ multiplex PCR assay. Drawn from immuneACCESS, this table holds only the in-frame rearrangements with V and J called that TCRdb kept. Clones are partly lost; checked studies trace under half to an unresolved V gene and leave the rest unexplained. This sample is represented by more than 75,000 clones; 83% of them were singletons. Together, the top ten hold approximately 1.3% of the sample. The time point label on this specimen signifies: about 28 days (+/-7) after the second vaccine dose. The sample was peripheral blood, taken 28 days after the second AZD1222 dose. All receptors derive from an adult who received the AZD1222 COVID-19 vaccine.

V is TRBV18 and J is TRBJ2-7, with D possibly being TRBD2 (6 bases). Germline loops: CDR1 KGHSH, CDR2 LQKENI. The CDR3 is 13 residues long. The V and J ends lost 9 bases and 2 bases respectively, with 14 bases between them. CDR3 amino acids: CASTGTATYEQYF. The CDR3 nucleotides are TGTGCCAGTACCGGGACTGCAACCTACGAGCAGTACTTC.

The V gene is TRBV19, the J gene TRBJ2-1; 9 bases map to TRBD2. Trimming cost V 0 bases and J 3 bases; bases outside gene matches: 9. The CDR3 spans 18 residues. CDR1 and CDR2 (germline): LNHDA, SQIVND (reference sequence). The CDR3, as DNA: TGTGCCAGTAGTATAGACCGTAGCGGGAGTCCCTACTACAATGAGCAGTTCTTC. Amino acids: CASSIDRSGSPYYNEQFF.

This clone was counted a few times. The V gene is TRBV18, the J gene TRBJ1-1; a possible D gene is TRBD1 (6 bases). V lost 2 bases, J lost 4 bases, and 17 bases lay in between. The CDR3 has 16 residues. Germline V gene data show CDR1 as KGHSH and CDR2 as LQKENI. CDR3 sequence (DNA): TGTGCCAGCTCACCAAGCGGGGGGGCCGAGGGCACTGAAGCTTTCTTT. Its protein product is CASSPSGGAEGTEAFF. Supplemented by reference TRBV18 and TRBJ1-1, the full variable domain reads NAGVMQNPRHLVRRRGQEARLRCSPMKGHSHVYWYRQLPEEGLKFMVYLQKENIIDESGMPKERFSAEFPKEGPSILRIQQVVRGDSAAYFCASSPSGGAEGTEAFFGQGTRLTVV.

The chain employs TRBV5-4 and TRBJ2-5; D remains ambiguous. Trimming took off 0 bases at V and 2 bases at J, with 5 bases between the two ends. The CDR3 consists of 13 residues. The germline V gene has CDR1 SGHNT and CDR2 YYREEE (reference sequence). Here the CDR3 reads CASSLEAQETQYF. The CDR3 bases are TGTGCCAGCAGCTTGGAAGCGCAAGAGACCCAGTACTTC.

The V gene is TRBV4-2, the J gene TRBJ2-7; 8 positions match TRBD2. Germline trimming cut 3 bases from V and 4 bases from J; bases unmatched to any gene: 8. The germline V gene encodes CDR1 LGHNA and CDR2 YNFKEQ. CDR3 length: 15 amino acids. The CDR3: CASSQEPGLGYEQYF. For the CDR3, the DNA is TGTGCCAGCAGCCAGGAACCGGGACTAGGGTACGAGCAGTACTTC.

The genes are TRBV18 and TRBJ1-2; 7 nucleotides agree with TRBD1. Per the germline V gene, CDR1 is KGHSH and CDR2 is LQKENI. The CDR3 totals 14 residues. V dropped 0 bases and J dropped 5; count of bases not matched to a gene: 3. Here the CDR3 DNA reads TGTGCCAGCTCACCACCTCAGGGGGAATATGGCTACACCTTC. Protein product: CASSPPQGEYGYTF. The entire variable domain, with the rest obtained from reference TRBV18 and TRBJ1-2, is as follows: NAGVMQNPRHLVRRRGQEARLRCSPMKGHSHVYWYRQLPEEGLKFMVYLQKENIIDESGMPKERFSAEFPKEGPSILRIQQVVRGDSAAYFCASSPPQGEYGYTFGSGTRLTVV.

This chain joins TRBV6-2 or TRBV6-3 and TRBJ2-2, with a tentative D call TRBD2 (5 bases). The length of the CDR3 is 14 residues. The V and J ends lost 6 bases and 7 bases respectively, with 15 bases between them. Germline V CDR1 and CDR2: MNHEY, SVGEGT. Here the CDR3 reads CASSPTSISGELFF. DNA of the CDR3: TGTGCCAGCAGCCCTACTAGTATTAGCGGGGAGCTGTTTTTT.